This TCR beta chain came from a study of PD-1 blockade in classical Hodgkin lymphoma. For the study at large: Patients received nivolumab 3 mg/kg intravenously every 2 weeks. Study conclusions and caveats: While CD8+ TCR diversity did not rise significantly by C4D1, CD4+ TCR diversity did.

About this clone: Its antigen remains unidentified.

The V gene's germline CDR1 is SGHKS and CDR2 YYEKEE (reference sequence). The CDR3 spans 16 residues. Germline trimming cut 2 bases from V and 7 bases from J; bases unmatched to any gene: 7. Autologous stem cell transplantation was followed by relapse in every patient, and brentuximab vedotin exposure varied. Magnetic negative selection of thawed PBMCs was the method by which CD4+ T cells were purified. The assay was immunoSEQ multiplex PCR, and TCRdb's table has in-frame clones only and misses some. The sample records about 13,000 clones, roughly 88% being singletons. The sequencing used CD4+ T cells from blood, collected at baseline. This TCR came from a human donor with classical Hodgkin lymphoma. The chain recombines TRBV5-5 with TRBJ2-1, with 12 bases matching TRBD2. CDR3 bases: TGTGCCAGCAGCTTAGCCAGACTAGCGGGAGATAATGAGCAGTTCTTC. Translated, it gives CASSLARLAGDNEQFF.